The next 18 T cell receptor beta chains were all read from a single sample in a study of blood T cell repertoires in COVID-19. The method was immunoSEQ multiplex PCR; TCRdb's version includes in-frame clones alone and lacks a portion of them. The table includes approximately 240,000 clones, around 90% detected once. Material for sequencing was PBMCs or T cells enriched from blood (not recorded which). Receptors originate from a woman in her twenties or thirties with acute COVID-19.

The rearrangement links TRBV15 to TRBJ2-3; weak D call: TRBD1 (6 bases). The CDR3 is 17 residues long. V was pared by 0 bases and J by 0 bases, with 13 bases between. CDR1 is LNHNV, CDR2 YYDKDF, per germline (reference sequence). CDR3 sequence reads: CATSRDQGTWSTDTQYF. The CDR3, as DNA: TGTGCCACCAGCAGAGATCAGGGGACATGGAGCACAGATACGCAGTATTTT.

V and J are TRBV6-1 and TRBJ1-6; D is possibly TRBD1 (5 bases). Germline V CDR1 and CDR2: MNHNS, SASEGT. Trimming stripped 1 base from V and 11 bases from J, with 18 bases between. This CDR3 contains 16 residues. The CDR3: CASSEVFEDTLTPLHF. CDR3 bases: TGTGCCAGCAGTGAAGTCTTCGAGGACACGTTGACACCCCTCCACTTT.

This clone was detected once. The rearrangement links TRBV7-2 to TRBJ1-1, with D maybe TRBD1 (5 bases). The CDR3 spans 14 residues. With 5 bases removed from V and 3 bases from J, the gap between germline ends came to 13 bases. The germline V gene has CDR1 SGHTA and CDR2 FQGNSA. The CDR3 bases are TGTGCCAGCAGCGTAGTACAGGATTACACTGAAGCTTTCTTT. Translation: CASSVVQDYTEAFF.

The chain joins TRBV27 to TRBJ2-7; tentative D call: TRBD1 (5 bases). CDR1 and CDR2 (germline): MNHEY, SMNVEV (reference sequence). This CDR3 contains 13 residues. V was clipped by 4 bases and J by 5 bases, with 12 bases between them. CDR3 region: CASSYRSSHEQYF. The DNA for the CDR3 is TGTGCCAGCAGTTACAGGTCTTCCCACGAGCAGTACTTC.

The CDR3 is CASSLEGTGFYEQYF. CDR3 sequence (DNA): TGTGCCAGCAGCTTAGAGGGGACAGGGTTTTACGAGCAGTACTTC. The V gene is TRBV7-2, the J gene TRBJ2-7; 9 bases map to TRBD1. Germline V gives CDR1 SGHTA, CDR2 FQGNSA. The CDR3 covers 15 residues. The junction had 5 bases not matched to a gene; V was cut back by 1 base and J by 4 bases.

The chain uses TRBV19 and TRBJ2-1; the D gene is possibly TRBD1 (6 bases). The CDR3 is 15 amino acids. Germline CDR1 reads LNHDA; CDR2 reads SQIVND (reference sequence). Trimming pared 6 bases from V and 6 bases from J, leaving 18 bases between. The DNA of the CDR3 is TGTGCCAGTAGACTCGACAGGAGTACAATCAATGAGCAGTTCTTC. It yields the protein CASRLDRSTINEQFF.

The chain recombines TRBV5-1 with TRBJ2-7; D unclear. Deletions cut 1 base from V and 0 bases from J, with 14 bases between. This CDR3 contains 16 residues. CDR1 and CDR2 from the germline V gene are SGHRS and YFSETQ. CDR3 DNA: TGCGCCAGCAGCTTGCTTGATTCCGCGAGCTCCTACGAGCAGTACTTC. It translates to CASSLLDSASSYEQYF.

This chain links TRBV19 with TRBJ1-1; D ambiguous. This CDR3 contains 14 residues. From germline, CDR1 is LNHDA and CDR2 SQIVND (reference sequence). Trimming removed 8 bases at V and 5 bases at J, with 18 bases between. The CDR3: CASSGVRGRTEAFF. The CDR3 DNA follows: TGTGCCAGTTCCGGGGTTCGGGGTCGGACTGAAGCTTTCTTT.

The chain has TRBV2 and TRBJ2-2; a weak D match, TRBD1 (6 bases). Deletions cut 2 bases from V and 6 bases from J, with 13 bases between. This CDR3 region has 15 residues. The germline CDR1 and CDR2 sequences are SNHLY and FYNNEI. CDR3 coding DNA: TGTGCCAGCAGTGAATTCAGGGGAATCGCCGGGGAGCTGTTTTTT. This encodes CASSEFRGIAGELFF.

The V gene is TRBV9, the J gene TRBJ2-7; 7 nucleotides line up with TRBD2. Germline assignment: CDR1 SGDLS and CDR2 YYNGEE. The CDR3 has 15 amino acids. The junction had 3 bases not matched to a gene; V was cut back by 0 bases and J by 0 bases. Written as DNA, the CDR3 is TGTGCCAGCAGCGTAGGTAGCGGGCGCTCCTACGAGCAGTACTTC. Its protein product is CASSVGSGRSYEQYF.

The chain has TRBV6-4 and TRBJ2-3; 9 nucleotides agree with TRBD2. This CDR3 is built from 15 residues. Germline lookup yields CDR1 MRHNA and CDR2 SNTAGT. V trimming: 0 bases; J trimming: 6 bases; junction bases outside the gene matches: 4. CDR3 amino acids: CASSDSGTSPDTQYF. The CDR3, as DNA: TGTGCCAGCAGTGACTCTGGGACTAGCCCCGATACGCAGTATTTT.

V gene TRBV28 combines with J gene TRBJ1-1, with D hard to call. The CDR3 covers 15 residues. The V gene's germline CDR1 is MDHEN and CDR2 SYDVKM. V was shortened by 4 bases and J by 1 base, with 13 bases between the two germline ends. CDR3 residues: CASSSTQLSNTEAFF. CDR3 DNA sequence: TGTGCCAGCAGTTCTACACAGCTCTCGAACACTGAAGCTTTCTTT.

A word on this clone: At one of its ends the junction is not consistent with the germline gene, which may arise from a read error. V gene TRBV7-7 combines with J gene TRBJ2-5; the match to TRBD2 covers 10 bases. Germline V gene lookup returns CDR1 SSHAT and CDR2 FNYEAQ (reference sequence). The length of the CDR3 is 15 residues. This CDR3 is CASSSSGSRVETQYF. CDR3 nucleotides: TGTGCTAGCAGTTCTAGCGGGAGTCGGGTAGAGACCCAGTACTTC.

The chain uses TRBV7-6 and TRBJ2-2, with 10 bases that match TRBD2. This CDR3 contains 17 residues. J gave up 6 bases and V 7 bases, and 14 bases lay outside the gene matches. The germline gives CDR1 SGHVS, CDR2 FNYEAQ. CDR3 nucleotide sequence: TGTGCCAGCACCCCACTTAACCTAGCGGGAGTGTCCGGGGAGCTGTTTTTT. It specifies CASTPLNLAGVSGELFF.

The V call is TRBV28, the J call TRBJ1-2; 9 nucleotides align to TRBD1. The CDR3 has 15 amino acids. V lost 4 bases and J lost 3; bases outside the gene matches: 6. CDR1 is MDHEN and CDR2 is SYDVKM in the germline V gene. Here the CDR3 reads CASSSPGQGDYGYTF. CDR3 bases: TGTGCCAGCAGTTCACCGGGACAGGGTGACTATGGCTACACCTTC.

The chain employs TRBV25-1 and TRBJ1-4; no clear D. There are 14 residues in the CDR3. Germline V lookup: CDR1 MGHDK, CDR2 SYGVNS. V dropped 7 bases and J dropped 2 bases, with 11 bases sitting between them. Here the CDR3 DNA reads TGTGCCAGCACAGAGGGCCGCACTAATGAAAAACTGTTTTTT. Amino acids: CASTEGRTNEKLFF.

The rearrangement links TRBV5-5 to TRBJ2-3; 11 bases fit TRBD1. V lost 2 bases and J lost 3; bases outside the gene matches: 2. CDR3 length: 15 residues. In germline, CDR1 is SGHKS, CDR2 YYEKEE (reference sequence). In nucleotides, the CDR3 is TGTGCCAGCAGCTTAGGACAGGGGGCAACAGATACGCAGTATTTT. It specifies CASSLGQGATDTQYF.

The chain is built from TRBV6-2 or TRBV6-3 and TRBJ1-2; D is uncertain. The CDR3 covers 14 residues. Deletions cut 2 bases from V and 2 bases from J, with 9 bases between. From germline, CDR1 is MNHEY and CDR2 SVGEGT. In nucleotides, the CDR3 is TGTGCCAGCAGTTACGAGGGCCTGAACTATGGCTACACCTTC. Translated, it gives CASSYEGLNYGYTF.